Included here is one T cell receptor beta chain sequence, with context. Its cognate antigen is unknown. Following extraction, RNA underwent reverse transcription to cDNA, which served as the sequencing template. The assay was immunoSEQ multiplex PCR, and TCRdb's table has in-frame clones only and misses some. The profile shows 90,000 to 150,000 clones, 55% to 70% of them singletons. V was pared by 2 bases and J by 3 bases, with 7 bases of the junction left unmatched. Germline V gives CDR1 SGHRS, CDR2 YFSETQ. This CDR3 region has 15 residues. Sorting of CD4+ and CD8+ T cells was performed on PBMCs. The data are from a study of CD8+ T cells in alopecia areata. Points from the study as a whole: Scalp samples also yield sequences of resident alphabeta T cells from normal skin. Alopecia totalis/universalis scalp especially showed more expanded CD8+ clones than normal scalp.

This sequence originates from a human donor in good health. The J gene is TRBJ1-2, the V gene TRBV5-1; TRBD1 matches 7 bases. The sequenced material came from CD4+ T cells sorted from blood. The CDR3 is CASSFGDREYYGYTF. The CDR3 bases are TGCGCCAGCAGCTTCGGAGACAGGGAGTACTATGGCTACACCTTC. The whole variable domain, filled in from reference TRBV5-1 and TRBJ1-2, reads KAGVTQTPRYLIKTRGQQVTLSCSPISGHRSVSWYQQTPGQGLQFLFEYFSETQRNKGNFPGRFSGRQFSNSRSEMNVSTLELGDSALYLCASSFGDREYYGYTFGSGTRLTVV.